One T cell receptor beta chain is described in this entry. This sample is drawn from a study of blood T cell repertoires in COVID-19. In the study overall: From the United States, Italy and Spain came samples of acute and convalescent COVID-19. From T cells, B-cell-depleted T cells, or PBMCs came the material, which was cDNA or gDNA.

Method: immunoSEQ multiplex PCR; TCRdb's copy keeps in-frame clones and lacks some. The data hold tens of thousands of clones, with roughly 90% observed a single time. Germline V gene sequence: CDR1 SGHTA, CDR2 FQGNSA. V was clipped by 4 bases and J by 5 bases; unmatched bases: 11. The CDR3 is 16 amino acids. Sequencing input: peripheral blood. The chain uses TRBV7-2 and TRBJ2-1; 7 nucleotides align to TRBD1. The receptor's source is a man in his 70s with acute or convalescent COVID-19. In DNA, the CDR3 is TGTGCCAGCAGCTCTATGCCGGGACAGCCAAACAATGAGCAGTTCTTC. It is translated as CASSSMPGQPNNEQFF.